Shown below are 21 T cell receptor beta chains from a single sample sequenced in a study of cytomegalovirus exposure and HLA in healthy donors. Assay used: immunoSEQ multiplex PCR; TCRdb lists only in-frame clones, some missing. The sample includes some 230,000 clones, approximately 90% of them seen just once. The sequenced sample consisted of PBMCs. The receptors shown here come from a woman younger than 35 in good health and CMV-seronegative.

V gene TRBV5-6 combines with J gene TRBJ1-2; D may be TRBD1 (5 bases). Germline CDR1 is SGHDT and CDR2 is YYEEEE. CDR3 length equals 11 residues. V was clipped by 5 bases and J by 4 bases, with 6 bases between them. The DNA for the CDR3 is TGTGCCAGCAGAGACAGCTATGGCTACACCTTC. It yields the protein CASRDSYGYTF. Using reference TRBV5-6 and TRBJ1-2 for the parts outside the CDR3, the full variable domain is DAGVTQSPTHLIKTRGQQVTLRCSPKSGHDTVSWYQQALGQGPQFIFQYYEEEERQRGNFPDRFSGHQFPNYSSELNVNALLLGDSALYLCASRDSYGYTFGSGTRLTVV.

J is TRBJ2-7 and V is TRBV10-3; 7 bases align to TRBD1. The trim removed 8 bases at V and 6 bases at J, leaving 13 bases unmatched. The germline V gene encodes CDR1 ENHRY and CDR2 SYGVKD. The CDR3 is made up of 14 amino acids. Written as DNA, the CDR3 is TGTGCCATCGGGCAGGACAGGTCCCCAGGCGAGCAGTACTTC. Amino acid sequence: CAIGQDRSPGEQYF.

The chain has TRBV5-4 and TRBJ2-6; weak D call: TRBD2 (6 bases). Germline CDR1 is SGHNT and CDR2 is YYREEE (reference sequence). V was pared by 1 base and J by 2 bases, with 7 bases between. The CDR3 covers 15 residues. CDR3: CASSLPGAGANVLTF. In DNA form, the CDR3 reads TGTGCCAGCAGCTTGCCGGGAGCTGGGGCCAACGTCCTGACTTTC. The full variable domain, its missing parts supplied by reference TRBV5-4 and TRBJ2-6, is ETGVTQSPTHLIKTRGQQVTLRCSSQSGHNTVSWYQQALGQGPQFIFQYYREEENGRGNFPPRFSGLQFPNYSSELNVNALELDDSALYLCASSLPGAGANVLTFGAGSRLTVL.

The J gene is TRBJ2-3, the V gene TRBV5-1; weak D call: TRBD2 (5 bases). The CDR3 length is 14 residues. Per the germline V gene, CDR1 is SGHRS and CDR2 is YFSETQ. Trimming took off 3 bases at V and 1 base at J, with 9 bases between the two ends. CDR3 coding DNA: TGCGCCAGCAGCTGGAGGCGGGGCACAGATACGCAGTATTTT. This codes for CASSWRRGTDTQYF.

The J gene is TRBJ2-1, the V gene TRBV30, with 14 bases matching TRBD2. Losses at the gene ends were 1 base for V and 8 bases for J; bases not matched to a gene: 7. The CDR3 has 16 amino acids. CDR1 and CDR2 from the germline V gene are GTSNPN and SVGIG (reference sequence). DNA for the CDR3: TGTGCCTGGAGTGGGAAGGGACTAGCGGGAGTAGATGAGCAGTTCTTC. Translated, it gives CAWSGKGLAGVDEQFF.

The CDR3 DNA reads as TGTGCCAGCGCTCGGACAGGGGGGAACTACGAGCAGTACTTC. Its protein is CASARTGGNYEQYF. The gene calls are TRBV7-2 and TRBJ2-7; 10 bases agree with TRBD1. There are 14 residues in the CDR3. V gave up 8 bases and J gave up 3 bases; unmatched junction bases: 7. CDR1 is SGHTA and CDR2 is FQGNSA in the germline V gene.

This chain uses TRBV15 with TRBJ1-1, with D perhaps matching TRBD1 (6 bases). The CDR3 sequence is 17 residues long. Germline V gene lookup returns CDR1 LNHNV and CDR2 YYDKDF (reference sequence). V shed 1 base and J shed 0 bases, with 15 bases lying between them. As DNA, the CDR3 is TGTGCCACCAGCAGAGGCCTAGGGGACACATTGAACACTGAAGCTTTCTTT. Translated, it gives CATSRGLGDTLNTEAFF.

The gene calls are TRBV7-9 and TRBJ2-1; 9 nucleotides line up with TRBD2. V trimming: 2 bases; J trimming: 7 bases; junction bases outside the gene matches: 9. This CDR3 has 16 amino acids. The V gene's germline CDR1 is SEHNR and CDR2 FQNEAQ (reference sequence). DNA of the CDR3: TGTGCCAGCAGCTTAAGCGCCCTAGCGGGGAGAAATGAGCAGTTCTTC. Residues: CASSLSALAGRNEQFF.

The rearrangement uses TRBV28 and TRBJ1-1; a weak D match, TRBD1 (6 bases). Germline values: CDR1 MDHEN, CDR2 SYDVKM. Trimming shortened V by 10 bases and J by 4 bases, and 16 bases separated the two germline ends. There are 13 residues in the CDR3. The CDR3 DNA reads TGTGCCACCAAACCGCGAGGGGGCACTGAAGCTTTCTTT. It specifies CATKPRGGTEAFF.

Here the CDR3 DNA reads TGTGCCAGCAGTGTACAGGGGATAAGCACCGGGGAGCTGTTTTTT. It translates to CASSVQGISTGELFF. J is TRBJ2-2 and V is TRBV2; 7 nucleotides agree with TRBD1. Germline V gene lookup returns CDR1 SNHLY and CDR2 FYNNEI. The J segment lost 4 bases and the V segment lost 4 bases, leaving 6 bases of the junction unmatched. The CDR3 consists of 15 residues.

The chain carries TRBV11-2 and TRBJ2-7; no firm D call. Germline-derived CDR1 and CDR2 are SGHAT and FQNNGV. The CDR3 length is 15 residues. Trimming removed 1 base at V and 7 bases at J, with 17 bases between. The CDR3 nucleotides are TGTGCCAGCAGCTTAGTCTTAGCCAATCTCGGAGAGCAGTACTTC. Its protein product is CASSLVLANLGEQYF. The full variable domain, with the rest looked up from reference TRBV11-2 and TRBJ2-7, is EAGVAQSPRYKIIEKRQSVAFWCNPISGHATLYWYQQILGQGPKLLIQFQNNGVVDDSQLPKDRFSAERLKGVDSTLKIQPAKLEDSAVYLCASSLVLANLGEQYFGPGTRLTVT.

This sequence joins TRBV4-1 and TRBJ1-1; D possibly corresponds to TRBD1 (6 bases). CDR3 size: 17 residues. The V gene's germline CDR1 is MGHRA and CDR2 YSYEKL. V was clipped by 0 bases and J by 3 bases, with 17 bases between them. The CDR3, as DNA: TGCGCCAGCAGCCAAGAAATGGCACAGGGTTTGGACACTGAAGCTTTCTTT. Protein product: CASSQEMAQGLDTEAFF.

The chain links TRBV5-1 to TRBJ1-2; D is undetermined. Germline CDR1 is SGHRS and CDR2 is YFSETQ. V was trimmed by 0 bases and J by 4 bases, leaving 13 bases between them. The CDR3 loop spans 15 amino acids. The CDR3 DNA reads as TGCGCCAGCAGCTTGGATCTGCCCCGAGGCTATGGCTACACCTTC. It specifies CASSLDLPRGYGYTF.

The CDR3 sequence is CSASRGGYTF. Written as DNA, the CDR3 is TGCAGTGCTAGTCGGGGTGGCTACACCTTC. The chain employs TRBV20-1 and TRBJ1-2; D unclear. The CDR3 spans 10 residues. The germline V gene has CDR1 DFQATT and CDR2 SNEGSKA (reference sequence). Trimming took 3 bases from V and 7 from J, leaving 6 bases between them.

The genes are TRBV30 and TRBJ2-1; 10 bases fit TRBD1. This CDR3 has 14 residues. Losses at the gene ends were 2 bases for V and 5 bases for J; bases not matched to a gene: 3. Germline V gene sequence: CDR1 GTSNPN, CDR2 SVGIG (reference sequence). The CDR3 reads CAWSTGTGDNEQFF. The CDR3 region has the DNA TGTGCCTGGAGTACCGGGACAGGGGACAATGAGCAGTTCTTC.

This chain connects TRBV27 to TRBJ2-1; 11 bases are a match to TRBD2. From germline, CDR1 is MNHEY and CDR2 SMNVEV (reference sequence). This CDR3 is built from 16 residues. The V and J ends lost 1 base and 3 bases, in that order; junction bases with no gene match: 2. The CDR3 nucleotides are TGTGCCAGCAGTTTATTGACTAGCGGGAACTACAATGAGCAGTTCTTC. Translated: CASSLLTSGNYNEQFF.

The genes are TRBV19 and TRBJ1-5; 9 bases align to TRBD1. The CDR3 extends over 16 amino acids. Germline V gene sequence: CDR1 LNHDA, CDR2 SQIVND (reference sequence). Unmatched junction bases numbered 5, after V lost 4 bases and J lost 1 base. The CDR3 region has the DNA TGTGCCAGTAGTACGGGACAGGGTTGGAGCAATCAGCCCCAGCATTTT. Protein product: CASSTGQGWSNQPQHF.

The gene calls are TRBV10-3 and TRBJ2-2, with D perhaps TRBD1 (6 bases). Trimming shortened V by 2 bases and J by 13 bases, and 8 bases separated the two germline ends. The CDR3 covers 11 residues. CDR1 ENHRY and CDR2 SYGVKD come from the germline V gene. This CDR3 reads CAISEAQGLFF. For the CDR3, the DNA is TGTGCCATCAGTGAGGCACAGGGGCTGTTTTTT.

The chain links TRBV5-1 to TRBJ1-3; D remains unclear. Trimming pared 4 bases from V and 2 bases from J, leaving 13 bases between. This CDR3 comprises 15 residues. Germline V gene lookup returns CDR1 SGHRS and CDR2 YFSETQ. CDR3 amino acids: CASSRGVEAGNTIYF. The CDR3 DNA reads TGCGCCAGCAGCCGAGGAGTCGAAGCTGGAAACACCATATATTTT.

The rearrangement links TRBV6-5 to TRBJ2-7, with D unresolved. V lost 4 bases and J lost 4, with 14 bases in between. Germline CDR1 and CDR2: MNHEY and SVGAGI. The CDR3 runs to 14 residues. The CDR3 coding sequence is TGTGCCAGCAGTTCCCCCCCTCCGGTTTACGAGCAGTACTTC. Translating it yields CASSSPPPVYEQYF.

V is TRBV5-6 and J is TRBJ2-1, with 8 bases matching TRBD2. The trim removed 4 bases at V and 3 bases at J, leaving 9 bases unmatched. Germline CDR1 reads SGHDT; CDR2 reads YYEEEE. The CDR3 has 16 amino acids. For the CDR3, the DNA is TGTGCCAGCAGCAGGGGAGCGGGAGTAGGCTACAATGAGCAGTTCTTC. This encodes CASSRGAGVGYNEQFF. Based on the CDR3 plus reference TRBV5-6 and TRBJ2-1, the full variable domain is DAGVTQSPTHLIKTRGQQVTLRCSPKSGHDTVSWYQQALGQGPQFIFQYYEEEERQRGNFPDRFSGHQFPNYSSELNVNALLLGDSALYLCASSRGAGVGYNEQFFGPGTRLTVL.